This T cell receptor beta chain was identified during a study of cytomegalovirus exposure and HLA in healthy donors. Study context: Early release data held 85 million to 95 million unique TCRs from HLA-typed donors.

This clone is a singleton in its sample. The antigen is unknown. PCR employed 60 Vbeta and 13 Jbeta primers. Repertoires were generated with immunoSEQ multiplex PCR, while TCRdb's copy carries only in-frame clones and drops some. Of 200,000 to 250,000 clones in the sample, roughly 70% are singletons; the top ten hold around 3%. General study results and limits: The study labeled 150 to 200 TCR beta chains cytomegalovirus-associated. Accurate prediction of most subjects' HLA-A and HLA-B alleles from TCR beta sequences was reported. Among TCR sequences, most were rare, though some public TCRs appeared in many donors.

The CDR3 contains 15 residues. The V end lost 2 bases, the J end lost 9 bases, and 17 bases lay between the germline ends. Looked up from germline, CDR1 is MDHEN and CDR2 is SYDVKM. Material: PBMCs. The TCR comes from a middle-aged man in good health and CMV-seropositive. The rearrangement joins TRBV28 to TRBJ1-5, with D possibly matching TRBD1 (6 bases). CDR3 nucleotide sequence: TGTGCCAGCAGTTTACTTCGGCAGGGGAATGGGCCCCAGCATTTT. Its protein product is CASSLLRQGNGPQHF.